Listed here are 15 T cell receptor beta chains from one sample, sequenced in a study of siplizumab effects on memory and regulatory T cells. Assay: immunoSEQ multiplex PCR; the TCRdb copy retains only in-frame clones and omits some. The sample contains 70,000 or so clones, 91% of which appear only once. Sample: CD8+ T cells sorted from blood. These receptors all come from a human donor in good health.

This clone appeared once. The chain has TRBV27 and TRBJ2-7; weak D call: TRBD1 (6 bases). V was cut by 6 bases and J by 3 bases, with 15 bases left in between. This CDR3 has 14 amino acids. Germline CDR1 reads MNHEY; CDR2 reads SMNVEV (reference sequence). The CDR3 protein is CASSSLDSFYEQYF. Written as DNA, the CDR3 is TGTGCCAGCAGCTCGTTGGACAGTTTCTACGAGCAGTACTTC.

The rearrangement uses TRBV4-1 and TRBJ2-7; 7 bases align to TRBD1. Germline V gene sequence: CDR1 MGHRA, CDR2 YSYEKL. Trimming cost V 5 bases and J 3 bases; bases outside gene matches: 7. The CDR3 length is 14 residues. The CDR3 region has the DNA TGCGCCAGCAGCTTTCAGGGGGAAGGCTACGAGCAGTACTTC. It yields the protein CASSFQGEGYEQYF.

The V and J genes are TRBV6-5 and TRBJ2-7, with D possibly TRBD2 on 5 matching bases. The germline V and J ends were trimmed by 6 bases and 3 bases, with 12 bases remaining between them. CDR3 length equals 13 residues. In germline, CDR1 is MNHEY, CDR2 SVGAGI. In DNA form, the CDR3 reads TGTGCCAGCAGCGTACCGGGATTCTACGAGCAGTACTTC. Encoded protein: CASSVPGFYEQYF.

The chain combines TRBV19 with TRBJ1-1; no reliable D call. The CDR3 is 11 residues long. V gave up 5 bases and J gave up 3 bases, with 4 bases separating them. Germline V CDR1 and CDR2: LNHDA, SQIVND (reference sequence). As DNA, the CDR3 is TGTGCCAGTAGTTACTACACTGAAGCTTTCTTT. Its translation: CASSYYTEAFF.

The chain carries TRBV6-5 and TRBJ2-1; no firm D call. CDR3 size: 13 residues. The V gene's germline CDR1 is MNHEY and CDR2 SVGAGI. V was cut by 0 bases and J by 3 bases, with 3 bases left in between. The chain's CDR3 is CASSYSSYNEQFF. For the CDR3, the DNA is TGTGCCAGCAGTTACTCGAGCTACAATGAGCAGTTCTTC.

In this sample, this clone turned up once. The J gene is TRBJ2-1, the V gene TRBV5-6; TRBD1 matches at 8 bases. J was trimmed by 9 bases and V by 4 bases; bases with no gene match: 9. Germline V gene lookup returns CDR1 SGHDT and CDR2 YYEEEE. The CDR3 has 14 residues. CDR3 DNA sequence: TGTGCCAGCAGCGGGGCAGGGGGCTCGGCTGAGCAGTTCTTC. It translates to CASSGAGGSAEQFF. The variable domain in full, with the rest retrieved from reference TRBV5-6 and TRBJ2-1, is DAGVTQSPTHLIKTRGQQVTLRCSPKSGHDTVSWYQQALGQGPQFIFQYYEEEERQRGNFPDRFSGHQFPNYSSELNVNALLLGDSALYLCASSGAGGSAEQFFGPGTRLTVL.

The chain couples TRBV5-6 to TRBJ1-5; D may be TRBD1 (6 bases). CDR3 size: 14 residues. CDR1 SGHDT and CDR2 YYEEEE come from the germline V gene. The ends were cut back, 3 bases at V and 7 bases at J, with 14 bases in the middle. The CDR3 spells CASSYWGAGQPQHF. CDR3 DNA sequence: TGTGCCAGCAGCTACTGGGGGGCTGGGCAGCCCCAGCATTTT.

This clone has a single count. The chain recombines TRBV19 with TRBJ1-5, with no clear D. V lost 7 bases, J lost 0 bases, and 10 bases lay in between. This CDR3 region has 14 residues. In germline, CDR1 is LNHDA, CDR2 SQIVND (reference sequence). CDR3 residues: CASTMWDSNQPQHF. CDR3 nucleotide sequence: TGTGCCAGTACTATGTGGGATAGCAATCAGCCCCAGCATTTT.

This CDR3 is CASSPTPEQETQYF. The CDR3 DNA reads TGCGCCAGCAGCCCTACCCCCGAGCAAGAGACCCAGTACTTC. The V and J genes are TRBV4-1 and TRBJ2-5; D is ambiguous. The ends were cut back, 4 bases at V and 2 bases at J, with 11 bases in the middle. The CDR3 consists of 14 residues. CDR1 and CDR2 (germline): MGHRA, YSYEKL.

This chain connects TRBV2 to TRBJ2-1; 8 bases are shared with TRBD2. The ends lost 4 bases at V and 7 bases at J; junction bases unmatched: 6. This CDR3 comprises 14 residues. Germline V gives CDR1 SNHLY, CDR2 FYNNEI. This CDR3 is CASSAGLGGNEQFF. CDR3 sequence (DNA): TGTGCCAGCAGTGCGGGACTAGGGGGGAATGAGCAGTTCTTC. Together with reference TRBV2 and TRBJ2-1, the CDR3 gives the full variable domain: EPEVTQTPSHQVTQMGQEVILRCVPISNHLYFYWYRQILGQKVEFLVSFYNNEISEKSEIFDDQFSVERPDGSNFTLKIRSTKLEDSAMYFCASSAGLGGNEQFFGPGTRLTVL.

Within the sample, this clone is medium-sized. This sequence joins TRBV6-5 and TRBJ1-2, with D possibly being TRBD1 (6 bases). In germline, CDR1 is MNHEY, CDR2 SVGAGI. V dropped 6 bases and J dropped 2 bases, with 10 bases sitting between them. This CDR3 region has 13 residues. Here the CDR3 reads CASRYQGNYGYTF. The CDR3 nucleotides read TGTGCCAGCAGATATCAGGGGAACTATGGCTACACCTTC.

The rearrangement joins TRBV6-6 to TRBJ1-1; weak D call: TRBD1 (5 bases). This CDR3 comprises 14 residues. V lost 4 bases and J 6 bases, leaving 15 bases between the germline ends. Germline V lookup: CDR1 MNHNY, CDR2 SVGAGI (reference sequence). The CDR3 DNA follows: TGTGCCAGCAGTTCCAACTGGCAGGGTTCTGAAGCTTTCTTT. This encodes CASSSNWQGSEAFF.

V is TRBV7-9 and J is TRBJ2-7; unclear D gene. Per the germline V gene, CDR1 is SEHNR and CDR2 is FQNEAQ (reference sequence). This CDR3 comprises 14 residues. Trimming took 3 bases from V and 2 from J, leaving 11 bases between them. The CDR3 DNA is TGTGCCAGCAGCTTCCTCGCCCCCGCCTACGAGCAGTACTTC. Translating gives CASSFLAPAYEQYF.

J is TRBJ1-1 and V is TRBV6-4; D possibly corresponds to TRBD1 (5 bases). CDR1 is MRHNA and CDR2 is SNTAGT in the germline V gene. Between the trimmed V and J ends, which lost 2 bases and 7 bases, there was a span of 5 bases. There are 11 residues in the CDR3. This chain's CDR3 is CASSDGHEAFF. The CDR3, as DNA: TGTGCCAGCAGTGACGGACATGAAGCTTTCTTT.

This clone was recorded only once. V is TRBV5-4 and J is TRBJ1-3; D ambiguous. There are 13 residues in the CDR3. Trimming removed 4 bases at V and 4 bases at J, with 9 bases between. From germline, CDR1 is SGHNT and CDR2 YYREEE (reference sequence). The CDR3 loop is CASSPDWGNTIYF. The CDR3 DNA reads as TGTGCCAGCAGCCCGGACTGGGGAAACACCATATATTTT.